This is a list of T cell receptor beta chains from one sample in a study of T cells in pancreatic ductal adenocarcinoma. TCRdb keeps only in-frame clones here, not all; method: immunoSEQ multiplex PCR. The sample includes several thousand clones, roughly 71% of them seen just once. Sample: pancreatic tumor tissue. Receptor source: a human donor with pancreatic ductal adenocarcinoma. CDR3s include the opening cysteine and the closing phenylalanine or tryptophan. A D gene is named only where the DNA matches it firmly. Clone size appears in some rows only: once, few, many, or a class for an expanded clone.

CDR3 DNA: TGTGCCAGCAGCGCAACCCAGAGATACAATGAGCAGTTCTTC
CDR3 protein: CASSATQRYNEQFF
V gene: TRBV2
D gene: -
J gene: TRBJ2-1
clone size: -

CDR3 DNA: TGTGCCTGGAGTGCCCAGGACTGGACTGAAGCTTTCTTT
CDR3 protein: CAWSAQDWTEAFF
V gene: TRBV30
D gene: -
J gene: TRBJ1-1
clone size: -

CDR3 DNA: TGTGCCAGCAGCCAATACCAGTCCCGGTCTGGGTACTTC
CDR3 protein: CASSQYQSRSGYF
V gene: TRBV7-2
D gene: -
J gene: TRBJ2-5
clone size: -

CDR3 DNA: TGCGCCAGCAGCCAAACCGGGACAGGGATAACTTCGAACACTGAAGCTTTCTTT
CDR3 protein: CASSQTGTGITSNTEAFF
V gene: TRBV4-1
D gene: TRBD1
J gene: TRBJ1-1
clone size: -

CDR3 DNA: TGTGCCAGCAGCTTAGCGGCCAGCACTGAAGCTTTCTTT
CDR3 protein: CASSLAASTEAFF
V gene: TRBV7-8
D gene: -
J gene: TRBJ1-1
clone size: -

CDR3 DNA: TGTGCCAGCAGCTTAGCGCGGCAGGACTATGGCTACACCTTC
CDR3 protein: CASSLARQDYGYTF
V gene: TRBV7-8
D gene: -
J gene: TRBJ1-2
clone size: few

CDR3 DNA: TGTGCCTGGAGTACCCCCGACAGGGAAAGTGGCTACACCTTC
CDR3 protein: CAWSTPDRESGYTF
V gene: TRBV30
D gene: TRBD1
J gene: TRBJ1-2
clone size: medium-sized

CDR3 DNA: TGTGCCAGCAGCTTAGGTCTCAGGAGGGACACTGAAGCTTTCTTT
CDR3 protein: CASSLGLRRDTEAFF
V gene: TRBV7-2
D gene: -
J gene: TRBJ1-1
clone size: -

CDR3 DNA: TGTGCCAGTAGTATAGAGGCGGGGGGGCGGGATACGCAGTATTTT
CDR3 protein: CASSIEAGGRDTQYF
V gene: TRBV19
D gene: TRBD2
J gene: TRBJ2-3
clone size: -

CDR3 DNA: TGTGCCAGCTCACCCTCGGTTTTTCGGGATGGCTACACCTTC
CDR3 protein: CASSPSVFRDGYTF
V gene: TRBV18
D gene: -
J gene: TRBJ1-2
clone size: -

CDR3 DNA: TGTGCCAGCAAAGGAGGGGACGTCGGTACGCAGTATTTT
CDR3 protein: CASKGGDVGTQYF
V gene: TRBV2
D gene: -
J gene: TRBJ2-3
clone size: -

CDR3 DNA: TGTGCCAGCTCCCCCCGGATAGCCACAGATACGCAGTATTTT
CDR3 protein: CASSPRIATDTQYF
V gene: TRBV18
D gene: -
J gene: TRBJ2-3
clone size: medium-sized

CDR3 DNA: TGTGCCAGCAGCGTACTAGGGGGGCACACAGATACGCAGTATTTT
CDR3 protein: CASSVLGGHTDTQYF
V gene: TRBV9
D gene: -
J gene: TRBJ2-3
clone size: -

CDR3 DNA: TGTGCCAGCTCAGAGGGGACTAGCAGCGACAATGAGCAGTTCTTC
CDR3 protein: CASSEGTSSDNEQFF
V gene: TRBV18
D gene: TRBD2
J gene: TRBJ2-1
clone size: once

CDR3 DNA: TGTGCCAGCTTACCGATGAACACTGAAGCTTTCTTT
CDR3 protein: CASLPMNTEAFF
V gene: TRBV2
D gene: -
J gene: TRBJ1-1
clone size: -

CDR3 DNA: TGTGCCAGCAGTTTCTCCGGGACACCCTATGGCTACACCTTC
CDR3 protein: CASSFSGTPYGYTF
V gene: TRBV6-1
D gene: -
J gene: TRBJ1-2
clone size: -

CDR3 DNA: TGTGCCAGCAGCCTCGCTTTAGTCTATGGCTACACCTTC
CDR3 protein: CASSLALVYGYTF
V gene: TRBV6-6
D gene: -
J gene: TRBJ1-2
clone size: -

CDR3 DNA: TGTGCCAGCAACCCGGCGGGGACGGCTTTAAACATTCAGTACTTC
CDR3 protein: CASNPAGTALNIQYF
V gene: TRBV27
D gene: -
J gene: TRBJ2-4
clone size: -